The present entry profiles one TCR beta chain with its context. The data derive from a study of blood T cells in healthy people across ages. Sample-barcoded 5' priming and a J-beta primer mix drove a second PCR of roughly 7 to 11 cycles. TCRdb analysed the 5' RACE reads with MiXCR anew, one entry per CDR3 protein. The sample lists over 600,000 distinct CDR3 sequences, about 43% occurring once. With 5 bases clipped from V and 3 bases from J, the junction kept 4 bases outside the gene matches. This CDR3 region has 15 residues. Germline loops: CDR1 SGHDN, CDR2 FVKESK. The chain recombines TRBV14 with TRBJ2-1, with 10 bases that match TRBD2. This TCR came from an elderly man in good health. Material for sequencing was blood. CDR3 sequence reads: CASSELAGNYNEQFF. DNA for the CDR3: TGTGCCAGCAGCGAACTAGCGGGGAACTACAATGAGCAGTTCTTC.